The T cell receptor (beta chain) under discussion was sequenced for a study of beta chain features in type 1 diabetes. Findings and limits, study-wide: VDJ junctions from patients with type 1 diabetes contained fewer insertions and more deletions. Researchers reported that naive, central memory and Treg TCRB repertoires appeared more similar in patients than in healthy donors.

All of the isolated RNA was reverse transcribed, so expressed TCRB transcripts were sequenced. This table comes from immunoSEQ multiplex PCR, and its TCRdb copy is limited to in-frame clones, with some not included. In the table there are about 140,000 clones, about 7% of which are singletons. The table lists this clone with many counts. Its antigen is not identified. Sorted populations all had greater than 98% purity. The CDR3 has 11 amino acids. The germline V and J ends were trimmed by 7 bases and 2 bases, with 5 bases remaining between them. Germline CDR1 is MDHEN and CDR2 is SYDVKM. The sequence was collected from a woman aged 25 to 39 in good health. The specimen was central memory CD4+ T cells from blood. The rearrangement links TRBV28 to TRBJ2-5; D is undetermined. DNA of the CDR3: TGTGCCAGCAACGGGCAAGAGACCCAGTACTTC. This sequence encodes CASNGQETQYF.